This TCR beta chain was captured in a study of blood T cell repertoires in COVID-19. Study summary: The samples span acute and convalescent COVID-19 from the United States, Italy and Spain. The cDNA or gDNA used as material had been derived from T cells, B-cell-depleted T cells, or PBMCs.

Generated by immunoSEQ multiplex PCR, the TCRdb table keeps only in-frame clones and is missing some. This table has around 120,000 clones, around 81% appearing once. In germline, CDR1 is SGHVS, CDR2 FQNEAQ. The CDR3 loop spans 15 amino acids. With V trimmed by 6 bases and J by 3 bases, 4 bases remained unmatched. This clonotype was sampled from a man in his sixties or seventies with acute or convalescent COVID-19. Sequenced material: peripheral blood. The V call is TRBV7-8, the J call TRBJ2-3, with 12 bases matching TRBD2. CDR3 sequence reads: CASRLAGGLTDTQYF. The DNA of the CDR3 is TGTGCCAGCAGACTAGCGGGGGGTTTAACAGATACGCAGTATTTT.